The rows below give T cell receptor beta chains drawn from one sample of a study of regulatory T cells in long-lasting Graves disease. TCRdb recomputed calls from the multiplex PCR reads with MiXCR, one row per CDR3 protein. The repertoire holds about 540,000 distinct CDR3 sequences, approximately 13% seen once, with 10% in the top ten. These sequences were also reported in another study, on T cells in Graves' hyperthyroidism and ophthalmopathy.

This material consisted of peripheral blood mononuclear cells (PBMCs), taken at new diagnosis, from a patient treated with antithyroid drugs. Receptors were obtained from a man between 25 and 39 years old with Graves disease. CDR3s include the opening cysteine and the closing phenylalanine or tryptophan. Fields, in order: D gene, J gene, clone size, V gene, CDR3 length, CDR3 DNA, CDR3 protein. The D gene is left open where the match is weak. Clone size is shown for a subset of rows, as once, few, many or a class of expanded clone.

.	TRBJ1-5	many	TRBV3-1	16	TGTGCCAGCAGCCAAGGAGGAGGGACGAGTAATCAGCCCCAGCATTTT	CASSQGGGTSNQPQHF
.	TRBJ1-1	.	TRBV20-1	12	TGCAGTGCCGCTCAAGGAGCTCCTGAAGCTTTCTTT	CSAAQGAPEAFF
.	TRBJ2-2	once	TRBV5-4	16	TGTGCCAGCAGCTCCGGGGGAAGCTGGAACACCGGGGAGCTGTTTTTT	CASSSGGSWNTGELFF
.	TRBJ2-3	many	TRBV20-1	13	TGCAGTGCTAGGTTGGGGGGAACAGATACGCAGTATTTT	CSARLGGTDTQYF
TRBD1	TRBJ2-7	many	TRBV5-6	14	TGTGCCAGCAGCTTCGACAGGGGGCAGTACGAGCAGTACTTC	CASSFDRGQYEQYF
.	TRBJ2-5	many	TRBV24-1	12	TGTGCCACCGGGAGGGGGGGAGAGACCCAGTACTTC	CATGRGGETQYF
TRBD2	TRBJ2-5	many	TRBV12-3/TRBV12-4	15	TGTGCCAGCAGTTTAGCGGGAGGGTTACAAGAGACCCAGTACTTC	CASSLAGGLQETQYF
TRBD2	TRBJ2-7	few	TRBV10-2	16	TGCGCCAGCAGTGAGTTTATAGCGGGAGGTCCCTACGAGCAGTACTTC	CASSEFIAGGPYEQYF
.	TRBJ2-3	few	TRBV5-4	14	TGTGCCAGCAGTTGGGAGCGAGACACAGATACGCAGTATTTT	CASSWERDTDTQYF
.	TRBJ1-2	.	TRBV20-1	14	TGCAGTGCTAGAGATCTACAGGGCGACTATGGCTACACCTTC	CSARDLQGDYGYTF
.	TRBJ2-3	many	TRBV7-2	14	TGTGCCAGCAGCCATAGCGGAAGCACAGATACGCAGTATTTT	CASSHSGSTDTQYF
.	TRBJ2-1	many	TRBV27	13	TGTGCCAGCAGTTTTCGGGAGTACAATGAGCAGTTCTTC	CASSFREYNEQFF
TRBD1	TRBJ1-2	.	TRBV28	15	TGTGCCAGCAGTTTGCCCCCTGCGCAGGGGGCGGGCTACACCTTC	CASSLPPAQGAGYTF
TRBD1	TRBJ2-7	many	TRBV29-1	12	TGCAGCGTTGAACTTGACAGGGACGAGCAGTACTTC	CSVELDRDEQYF
.	TRBJ1-5	.	TRBV5-5	12	TGTGCCAGCAGCCGAGACAATCAGCCCCAGCATTTT	CASSRDNQPQHF
TRBD2	TRBJ2-2	many	TRBV20-1	14	TGCAGTGTGGATGCGGGAGCCCGAACCGGGGAGCTGTTTTTT	CSVDAGARTGELFF
.	TRBJ2-2	many	TRBV2	15	TGTGCCAGCAGTGTCGACGACAGATACACCGGGGAGCTGTTTTTT	CASSVDDRYTGELFF
TRBD2	TRBJ2-1	many	TRBV14	16	TGTGCCAGCAGCCAAGGGGGACTAGCGGGAGAAAATGAGCAGTTCTTC	CASSQGGLAGENEQFF
.	TRBJ1-2	.	TRBV5-4	16	TGTGCCAGCAGCTTGGATCGCCGGGGGTTTAACTATGGCTACACCTTC	CASSLDRRGFNYGYTF
TRBD1	TRBJ1-1	many	TRBV12-3/TRBV12-4	13	TGTGCCAGCAGCGGGGACAGGGAGACTGAAGCTTTCTTT	CASSGDRETEAFF
.	TRBJ2-1	few	TRBV7-2	15	TGTGCCAGCAGCTTAATCGCTGACTCCTACAATGAGCAGTTCTTC	CASSLIADSYNEQFF
.	TRBJ1-1	many	TRBV27	13	TGTGCCAGCAGTTGGAGAGAGAACACTGAAGCTTTCTTT	CASSWRENTEAFF
TRBD1	TRBJ2-7	many	TRBV20-1	13	TGCAGTGTTGGGACAGGGAGCTCCTACGAGCAGTACTTC	CSVGTGSSYEQYF
TRBD1	TRBJ1-4	many	TRBV5-1	13	TGCGCCAGTAGTACAGGGGGAGGTGAAAAACTGTTTTTT	CASSTGGGEKLFF